Listed below are T cell receptor beta chains from one sample, sequenced in a study of T-cell memory formation after mild COVID-19. Each CDR3 protein gets one entry after TCRdb re-called the 5' RACE reads with MiXCR. The sample lists some 40,000 distinct CDR3 sequences, 6% to 9.5% occurring once. Sample: PBMCs or a T cell subset sorted from them (not recorded which). These receptors were taken from a man younger than 35 who had mild COVID-19 (a few samples of this study predate the infection). Cell type and time point are not known. The CDR3 runs from the conserved cysteine through the conserved F or W. The D gene is left open where the match is weak. Only some rows state a clone size, as once, few, many or a class for expanded clones.

>TRBV7-2|TRBJ1-2|-|-
CASTFAVVAQGYTF
TGTGCCAGCACCTTCGCAGTTGTGGCTCAAGGCTACACCTTC
>TRBV5-1|TRBJ2-1|few|-
CASSFGNYNEQFF
TGCGCCAGCAGCTTCGGAAATTACAATGAGCAGTTCTTC
>TRBV4-2|TRBJ2-1|few|TRBD2
CASSQDSGSGGISEQFF
TGTGCCAGCAGCCAAGATAGTGGTAGCGGGGGGATCAGTGAGCAGTTCTTC
>TRBV11-1|TRBJ2-3|-|-
CASSLDRSDTQYF
TGTGCCAGCAGCTTGGATCGGTCAGATACGCAGTATTTT
>TRBV7-2|TRBJ2-3|few|TRBD2
CASTRGLASDTQYF
TGTGCCAGCACCCGGGGACTAGCGTCAGATACGCAGTATTTT
>TRBV5-1|TRBJ1-1|few|-
CASSSQDTEAFF
TGCGCCAGCAGTTCGCAAGACACTGAAGCTTTCTTT
>TRBV30|TRBJ2-7|-|-
CAWSGGGGTGQYF
TGTGCCTGGAGCGGAGGGGGGGGTACGGGGCAGTACTTC
>TRBV12-3/TRBV12-4|TRBJ2-1|-|-
CASTYSSEQFF
TGTGCCAGCACCTATAGCTCCGAGCAGTTCTTC
>TRBV7-3|TRBJ2-2|-|TRBD1
CASSPGSGGTGELFF
TGTGCCAGCAGCCCAGGTTCAGGGGGCACCGGGGAGCTGTTTTTT
>TRBV7-2|TRBJ2-3|many|TRBD2
CASSLHLAEPTDTQYF
TGTGCCAGCAGCCTTCATCTAGCGGAGCCCACAGATACGCAGTATTTT
>TRBV7-3|TRBJ2-3|-|TRBD2
CASSFGGGLTDTQYF
TGTGCCAGCAGCTTTGGGGGGGGATTGACAGATACGCAGTATTTT
>TRBV4-3|TRBJ2-7|many|-
CASSPTMVSYSYEQYF
TGCGCCAGCAGCCCGACTATGGTCAGCTACTCCTACGAGCAGTACTTC
>TRBV20-1|TRBJ1-6|many|-
CSARGVGGVGSPLHF
TGCAGTGCTAGAGGAGTAGGCGGGGTAGGTTCACCCCTCCACTTT
>TRBV6-5|TRBJ1-1|few|-
CASSGETEAFF
TGTGCCAGCTCCGGGGAGACTGAAGCTTTCTTT
>TRBV2|TRBJ1-5|-|-
CASSELEGGQPQHF
TGTGCCAGCAGTGAACTAGAGGGGGGGCAGCCCCAGCATTTT
>TRBV5-1|TRBJ2-7|many|TRBD2
CASSFASGGNYEQYF
TGCGCCAGCAGCTTTGCTAGCGGGGGGAACTACGAGCAGTACTTC
>TRBV5-1|TRBJ2-3|many|TRBD1
CASSLGQGFSDTQYF
TGCGCCAGCAGCTTGGGACAGGGCTTCTCAGATACGCAGTATTTT
>TRBV24-1|TRBJ2-3|few|-
CATSEGSQDTQYF
TGTGCCACCAGTGAAGGTAGCCAAGATACGCAGTATTTT